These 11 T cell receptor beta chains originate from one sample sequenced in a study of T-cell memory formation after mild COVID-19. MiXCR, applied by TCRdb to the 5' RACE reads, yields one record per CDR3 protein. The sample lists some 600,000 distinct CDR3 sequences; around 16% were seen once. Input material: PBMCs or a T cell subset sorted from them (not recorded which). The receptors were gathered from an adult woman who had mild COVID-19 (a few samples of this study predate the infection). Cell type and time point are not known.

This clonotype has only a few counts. CDR3 region: CSVGNRLSTDTQYF. The CDR3 bases are TGCAGCGTGGGTAACAGGCTGAGCACAGATACGCAGTATTTT. This chain links TRBV29-1 with TRBJ2-3; tentatively, D is TRBD1 (5 bases). Between the trimmed V and J ends, which lost 6 bases and 0 bases, there was a span of 13 bases. The CDR3 sequence is 14 residues long. CDR1 and CDR2 (germline): SQVTM, ANQGSEA.

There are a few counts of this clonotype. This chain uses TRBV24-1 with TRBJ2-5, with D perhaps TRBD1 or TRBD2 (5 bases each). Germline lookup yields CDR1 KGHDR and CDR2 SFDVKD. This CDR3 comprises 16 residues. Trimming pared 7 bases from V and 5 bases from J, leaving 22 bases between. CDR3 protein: CATRTTRDRQEETQYF. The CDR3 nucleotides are TGTGCCACCAGGACGACTCGGGACCGCCAGGAGGAGACCCAGTACTTC.

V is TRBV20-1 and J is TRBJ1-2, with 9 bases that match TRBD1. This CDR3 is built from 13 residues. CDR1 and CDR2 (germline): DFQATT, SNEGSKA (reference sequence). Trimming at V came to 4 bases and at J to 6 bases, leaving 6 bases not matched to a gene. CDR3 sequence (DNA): TGCAGTGCTATTTCCGGGACAGGGAATGGCTACACCTTC. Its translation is CSAISGTGNGYTF.

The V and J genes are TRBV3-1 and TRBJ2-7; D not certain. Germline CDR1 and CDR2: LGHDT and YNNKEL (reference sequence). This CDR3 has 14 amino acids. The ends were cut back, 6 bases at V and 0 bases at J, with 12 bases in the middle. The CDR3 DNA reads TGTGCCAGCAGTCGCGGCGCAAGCTCCTACGAGCAGTACTTC. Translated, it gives CASSRGASSYEQYF.

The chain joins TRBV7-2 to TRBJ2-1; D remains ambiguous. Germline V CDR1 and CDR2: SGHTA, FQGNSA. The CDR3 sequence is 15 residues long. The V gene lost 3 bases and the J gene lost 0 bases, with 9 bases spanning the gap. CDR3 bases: TGTGCCAGCAGCTTCGGGCTTAGCTCCTACAATGAGCAGTTCTTC. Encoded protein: CASSFGLSSYNEQFF. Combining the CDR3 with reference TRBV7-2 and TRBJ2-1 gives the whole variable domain GAGVSQSPSNKVTEKGKDVELRCDPISGHTALYWYRQSLGQGLEFLIYFQGNSAPDKSGLPSDRFSAERTGGSVSTLTIQRTQQEDSAVYLCASSFGLSSYNEQFFGPGTRLTVL.

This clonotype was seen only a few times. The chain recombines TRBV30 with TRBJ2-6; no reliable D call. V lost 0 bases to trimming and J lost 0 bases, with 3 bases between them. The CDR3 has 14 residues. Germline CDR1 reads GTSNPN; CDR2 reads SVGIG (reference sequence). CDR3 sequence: CAWSVVSGANVLTF. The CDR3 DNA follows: TGTGCCTGGAGTGTTGTCTCTGGGGCCAACGTCCTGACTTTC.

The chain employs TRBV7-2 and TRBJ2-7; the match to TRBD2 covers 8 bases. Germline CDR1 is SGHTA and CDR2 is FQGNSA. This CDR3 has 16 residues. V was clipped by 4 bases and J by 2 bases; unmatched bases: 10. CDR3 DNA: TGTGCCAGCAGCTCCCGGGCGGCTAGCGGGCCCTACGAGCAGTACTTC. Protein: CASSSRAASGPYEQYF.

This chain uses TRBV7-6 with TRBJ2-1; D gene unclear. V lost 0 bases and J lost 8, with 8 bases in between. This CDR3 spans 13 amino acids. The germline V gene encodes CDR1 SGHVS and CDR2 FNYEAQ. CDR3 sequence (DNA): TGTGCCAGCAGCTTAGCCTCATGGGATGAGCAGTTCTTC. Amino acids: CASSLASWDEQFF.

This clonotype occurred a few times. In nucleotides, the CDR3 is TGTGCCAGCAGCTCGACAGGTACTTCTGGGGCCAACGTCCTGACTTTC. Residues: CASSSTGTSGANVLTF. V and J are TRBV13 and TRBJ2-6, with a weak D call TRBD1 (6 bases). The CDR3 totals 16 residues. CDR1 is PRHDT and CDR2 is FYEKMQ in the germline V gene (reference sequence). V lost 4 bases to trimming and J lost 1 base, with 11 bases between them.

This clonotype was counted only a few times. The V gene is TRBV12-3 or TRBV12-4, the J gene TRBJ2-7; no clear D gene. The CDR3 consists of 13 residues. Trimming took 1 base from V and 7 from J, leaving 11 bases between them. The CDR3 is CASSLGTASEQYF. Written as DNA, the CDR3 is TGTGCCAGCAGTTTAGGAACGGCCTCTGAGCAGTACTTC.

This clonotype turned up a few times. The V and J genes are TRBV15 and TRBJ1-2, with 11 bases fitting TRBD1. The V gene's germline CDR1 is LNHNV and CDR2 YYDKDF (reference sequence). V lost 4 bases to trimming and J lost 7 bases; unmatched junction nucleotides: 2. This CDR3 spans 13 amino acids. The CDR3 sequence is CATSIGTGGGYTF. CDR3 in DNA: TGTGCCACCAGCATCGGGACAGGGGGTGGCTACACCTTC.